This T cell receptor (beta chain) is drawn from a study of blood T cell repertoires in COVID-19. About the study: Researchers got acute and convalescent COVID-19 samples from the United States, Italy and Spain. T cells, B-cell-depleted T cells, or PBMCs supplied cDNA or gDNA.

Authors' analysis steps: Quantification of nucleated cells was approximated via reference gene primer amplification. Measured with immunoSEQ multiplex PCR; TCRdb has only the in-frame clones, and not every one. The V and J calls and the clone size are those of that table, but D and trimming were determined from the DNA. The sample consists of 200,000 to 250,000 clones, more than 75% of them appearing once. This clone showed up just once. There are 14 residues in the CDR3. V lost 2 bases, J lost 4 bases, and 12 bases lay in between. The germline V gene encodes CDR1 SGDLS and CDR2 YYNGEE. The sequencing sample was made of peripheral blood. This sequence was found in a human donor in a cohort sampled during active COVID-19. The chain couples TRBV9 to TRBJ1-2, with TRBD1 as a possible D gene (6 bases). This CDR3 reads CASSVNRDTYGYTF. The DNA for the CDR3 is TGTGCCAGCAGCGTTAACCGGGACACCTATGGCTACACCTTC.